This T cell receptor beta chain was captured in a study of control samples from healthy donors and cancer patients. Only in-frame clones appear in the TCRdb table, and some are missing; sequencing was by immunoSEQ multiplex PCR. The sample records 170,000 or so clones, roughly 92% being singletons. V shed 7 bases, J shed 1 base, and the junction held 9 bases outside the gene matches. The length of the CDR3 is 16 residues. Germline V CDR1 and CDR2: MNHNY, SVGAGI (reference sequence). This receptor was identified in a man in his thirties or forties in good health. The sequenced sample was blood. This chain links TRBV6-6 with TRBJ2-1, with 8 bases aligning to TRBD2. The CDR3 is CASTPRERESYNEQFF. The CDR3 nucleotides are TGTGCCAGCACCCCAAGAGAGCGGGAGTCCTACAATGAGCAGTTCTTC.